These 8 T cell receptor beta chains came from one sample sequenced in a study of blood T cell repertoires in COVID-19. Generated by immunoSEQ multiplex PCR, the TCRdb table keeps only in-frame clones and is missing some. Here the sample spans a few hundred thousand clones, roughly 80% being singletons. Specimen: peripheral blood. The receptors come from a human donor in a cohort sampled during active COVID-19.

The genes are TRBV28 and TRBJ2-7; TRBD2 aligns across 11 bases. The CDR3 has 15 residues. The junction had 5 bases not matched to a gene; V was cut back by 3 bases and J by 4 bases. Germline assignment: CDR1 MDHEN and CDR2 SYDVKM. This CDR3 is CASSLVASGRYEQYF. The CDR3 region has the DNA TGTGCCAGCAGTTTGGTTGCTAGCGGGAGGTACGAGCAGTACTTC.

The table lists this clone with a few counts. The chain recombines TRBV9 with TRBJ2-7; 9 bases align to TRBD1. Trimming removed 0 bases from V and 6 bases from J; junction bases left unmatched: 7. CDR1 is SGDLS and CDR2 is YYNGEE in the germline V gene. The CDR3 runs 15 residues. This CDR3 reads CASSVERTGAGEQYF. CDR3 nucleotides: TGTGCCAGCAGCGTAGAGAGGACAGGGGCGGGCGAGCAGTACTTC.

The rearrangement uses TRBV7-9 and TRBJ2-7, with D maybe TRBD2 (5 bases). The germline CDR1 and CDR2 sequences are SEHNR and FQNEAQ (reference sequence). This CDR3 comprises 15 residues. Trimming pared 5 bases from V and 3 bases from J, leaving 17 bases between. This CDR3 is CASSQSHREDYEQYF. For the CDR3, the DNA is TGTGCCAGCAGCCAATCCCACCGGGAAGACTACGAGCAGTACTTC.

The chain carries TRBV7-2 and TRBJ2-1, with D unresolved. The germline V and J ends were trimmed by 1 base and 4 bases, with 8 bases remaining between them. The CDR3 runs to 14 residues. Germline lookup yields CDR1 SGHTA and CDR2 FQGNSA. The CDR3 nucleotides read TGTGCCAGCAGCTTAGGGGCCAGTTACAATGAGCAGTTCTTC. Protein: CASSLGASYNEQFF. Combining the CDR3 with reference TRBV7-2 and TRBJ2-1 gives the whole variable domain GAGVSQSPSNKVTEKGKDVELRCDPISGHTALYWYRQSLGQGLEFLIYFQGNSAPDKSGLPSDRFSAERTGGSVSTLTIQRTQQEDSAVYLCASSLGASYNEQFFGPGTRLTVL.

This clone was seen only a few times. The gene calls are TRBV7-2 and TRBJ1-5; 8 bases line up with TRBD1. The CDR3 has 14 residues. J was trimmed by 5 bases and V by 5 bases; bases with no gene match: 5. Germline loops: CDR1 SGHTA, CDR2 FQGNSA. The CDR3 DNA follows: TGTGCCAGCAGCGCCGGACAGGGTTATCAGCCCCAGCATTTT. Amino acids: CASSAGQGYQPQHF.

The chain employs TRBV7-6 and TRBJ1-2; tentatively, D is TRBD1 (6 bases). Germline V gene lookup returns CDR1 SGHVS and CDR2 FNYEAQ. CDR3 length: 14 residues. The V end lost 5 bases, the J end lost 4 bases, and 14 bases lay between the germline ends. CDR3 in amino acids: CASSAEGVSYGYTF. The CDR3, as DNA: TGTGCCAGCAGCGCAGAGGGGGTCTCCTATGGCTACACCTTC.

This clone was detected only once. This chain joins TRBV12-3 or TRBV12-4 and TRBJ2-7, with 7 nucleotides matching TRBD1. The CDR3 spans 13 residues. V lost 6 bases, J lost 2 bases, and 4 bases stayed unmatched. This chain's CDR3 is CASSLTGPYEQYF. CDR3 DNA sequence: TGTGCCAGCAGCCTGACAGGGCCCTACGAGCAGTACTTC.

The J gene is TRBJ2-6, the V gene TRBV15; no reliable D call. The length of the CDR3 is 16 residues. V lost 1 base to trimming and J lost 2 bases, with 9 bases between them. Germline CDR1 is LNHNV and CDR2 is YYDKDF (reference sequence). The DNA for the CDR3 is TGTGCCACCAGCAGAGTTCGTACAGCTGGGGCCAACGTCCTGACTTTC. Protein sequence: CATSRVRTAGANVLTF.